The 31 T cell receptor beta chains reported below all come from one sample, sequenced in a study listed by TCRdb under 2016. The protocol used for the library was RT-PCR. TCRdb names Illumina MiSeq as the instrument used. Through fastp at Q25 and MiXCR, TCRdb rebuilt clones from the public reads, retaining in-frame beta chains. When rows share a CDR3 protein, they turn into one entry using the most common DNA and genes. Counted in this sample were 550,000 to 750,000 distinct CDR3 sequences; 11% to 15% of them appeared once. The top ten hold 3.6% of the sample. Source material: memory CD4+ T cells from blood. These TCRs come from a female donor in good health, serving as a healthy control.

This chain links TRBV7-3 with TRBJ2-2; TRBD2 agrees at 8 bases. The J segment lost 1 base and the V segment lost 5 bases, leaving 6 bases of the junction unmatched. The CDR3 is 16 residues long. The germline V gene has CDR1 SGHTA and CDR2 FQGTGA. The DNA of the CDR3 is TGTGCCAGCAGCATCACGGGACTAGAGAACACCGGGGAGCTGTTTTTT. Translating it yields CASSITGLENTGELFF.

In DNA, the CDR3 is TGTGCCAGCAGCAACGGACAGGGGGCAGGTTACGAGCAGTACTTC. This translates into CASSNGQGAGYEQYF. This chain connects TRBV12-3 or TRBV12-4 to TRBJ2-7, with 11 bases identical to TRBD1. The trim removed 6 bases at V and 4 bases at J, leaving 8 bases unmatched. This CDR3 region has 15 residues.

The table lists this clonotype with a few counts. The DNA for the CDR3 is TGTGCCAGCAGTCCCGGCGGGGGCAGGGGGGGCTACGAGCAGTACTTC. Amino acid sequence: CASSPGGGRGGYEQYF. The gene calls are TRBV27 and TRBJ2-7; D may be TRBD1 or TRBD2 (7 bases each). The germline V and J ends were trimmed by 5 bases and 3 bases, with 20 bases remaining between them. The CDR3 runs to 16 residues. Germline V gene sequence: CDR1 MNHEY, CDR2 SMNVEV (reference sequence).

There are a few counts of this clonotype. The CDR3 nucleotides read TGTGCCACCAGTCTTGGAGACAGGGTGAGCGATGAGCAGTTCTTC. Its protein product is CATSLGDRVSDEQFF. The genes are TRBV24-1 and TRBJ2-1; 7 nucleotides align to TRBD1. The CDR3 loop spans 15 amino acids. V trimming: 6 bases; J trimming: 8 bases; junction bases outside the gene matches: 12. Looked up from germline, CDR1 is KGHDR and CDR2 is SFDVKD.

This chain connects TRBV6-5 to TRBJ2-1; 13 bases line up with TRBD2. CDR3 length equals 16 residues. The J segment lost 2 bases and the V segment lost 6 bases, leaving 4 bases of the junction unmatched. The V gene's germline CDR1 is MNHEY and CDR2 SVGAGI. The CDR3 DNA sequence: TGTGCCAGCAGAACTAGCGGGAGGGCCACCTACAATGAGCAGTTCTTC. Translated: CASRTSGRATYNEQFF.

This clonotype was seen a few times. J is TRBJ2-7 and V is TRBV28, with 7 bases matching TRBD1. The length of the CDR3 is 14 residues. CDR1 and CDR2 from the germline V gene are MDHEN and SYDVKM. With 5 bases clipped from V and 6 bases from J, the junction kept 10 bases outside the gene matches. The DNA for the CDR3 is TGTGCCAGCAGTCCCCCCGAGGGGGCAGGCGAGCAGTACTTC. This translates into CASSPPEGAGEQYF. Drawing the rest from reference TRBV28 and TRBJ2-7, the complete variable domain is DVKVTQSSRYLVKRTGEKVFLECVQDMDHENMFWYRQDPGLGLRLIYFSYDVKMKEKGDIPEGYSVSREKKERFSLILESASTNQTSMYLCASSPPEGAGEQYFGPGTRLTVT.

The V call is TRBV27, the J call TRBJ2-5; 7 nucleotides line up with TRBD1. The germline V gene encodes CDR1 MNHEY and CDR2 SMNVEV (reference sequence). CDR3 size: 14 residues. V dropped 6 bases and J dropped 4; count of bases not matched to a gene: 8. The CDR3: CASRIRQGRETQYF. CDR3 bases: TGTGCCAGCAGGATAAGACAGGGAAGAGAGACCCAGTACTTC.

This clonotype was detected many times. V and J are TRBV20-1 and TRBJ2-3; TRBD2 matches 10 bases. CDR1 and CDR2 from the germline V gene are DFQATT and SNEGSKA (reference sequence). The length of the CDR3 is 14 residues. V shed 5 bases, J shed 3 bases, and the junction held 5 bases outside the gene matches. CDR3 bases: TGCAGTGCTCCAGCGGGAGGGCTGACAGATACGCAGTATTTT. This translates into CSAPAGGLTDTQYF.

CDR3 in DNA: TGTGCCAGCAGTGGGACTAGCGTCTACGAGCAGTACTTC. Its protein product is CASSGTSVYEQYF. The rearrangement links TRBV12-3 or TRBV12-4 to TRBJ2-7; TRBD2 matches at 10 bases. The CDR3 is 13 residues long. The V segment lost 5 bases and the J segment 3 bases; nucleotides outside the gene matches: 1.

V gene TRBV19 combines with J gene TRBJ1-5; TRBD1 is a possible D gene (5 bases). The V end lost 0 bases, the J end lost 0 bases, and 12 bases lay between the germline ends. The CDR3 sequence is 17 residues long. In germline, CDR1 is LNHDA, CDR2 SQIVND (reference sequence). The CDR3 DNA is TGTGCCAGTAGTATAGAGGGGACCGCTTATAGCAATCAGCCCCAGCATTTT. Translated, it gives CASSIEGTAYSNQPQHF.

The chain couples TRBV3-1 to TRBJ2-1; D may be TRBD1 or TRBD2 (6 bases each). The CDR3 extends over 12 amino acids. The V and J ends lost 10 bases and 9 bases respectively, with 16 bases between them. From germline, CDR1 is LGHDT and CDR2 YNNKEL (reference sequence). The CDR3: CATRGGRSEQFF. The CDR3 nucleotides are TGTGCCACGCGAGGGGGGAGGAGTGAGCAGTTCTTC.

The CDR3 protein is CASRAPSGRSDTQYF. The CDR3 bases are TGTGCCAGCAGGGCCCCTAGCGGGAGATCAGATACGCAGTATTTT. The V gene is TRBV9, the J gene TRBJ2-3; 10 bases align to TRBD2. Germline CDR1 SGDLS, CDR2 YYNGEE. The CDR3 runs to 15 residues. Trimming removed 5 bases from V and 4 bases from J; junction bases left unmatched: 7. Variable domain in full (rest from reference TRBV9 and TRBJ2-3): DSGVTQTPKHLITATGQRVTLRCSPRSGDLSVYWYQQSLDQGLQFLIQYYNGEERAKGNILERFSAQQFPDLHSELNLSSLELGDSALYFCASRAPSGRSDTQYFGPGTRLTVL.

This clonotype occurred a few times. V usage is TRBV5-6 and J usage is TRBJ1-1, with D unclear. CDR3 length: 15 amino acids. Between the trimmed V and J ends, which lost 4 bases and 4 bases, there was a span of 17 bases. Germline-derived CDR1 and CDR2 are SGHDT and YYEEEE. CDR3 sequence reads: CASSPPAPWSTEAFF. In DNA form, the CDR3 reads TGTGCCAGCAGCCCCCCGGCCCCTTGGAGCACTGAAGCTTTCTTT.

This clonotype appeared a few times. The chain has TRBV4-2 and TRBJ2-3; TRBD2 aligns across 14 bases. Germline V gene lookup returns CDR1 LGHNA and CDR2 YNFKEQ. The CDR3 contains 17 residues. Losses at the gene ends were 0 bases for V and 2 bases for J; bases not matched to a gene: 1. CDR3 bases: TGTGCCAGCAGCCAAGAGGGACTAGCGGGAGCCACAGATACGCAGTATTTT. The encoded protein is CASSQEGLAGATDTQYF.

This clonotype has more than one count but fewer than ten. V is TRBV24-1 and J is TRBJ1-2, with TRBD1 matching 7 bases. After removal of 4 bases from V and 7 bases from J, the junction contained 5 bases not matched to a gene. This CDR3 region has 13 residues. Germline loops: CDR1 KGHDR, CDR2 SFDVKD. The CDR3 protein is CATSDPGGRGYTF. The CDR3 nucleotides read TGTGCCACCAGTGACCCAGGGGGACGTGGCTACACCTTC.

This clonotype was seen a few times. V is TRBV18 and J is TRBJ2-1, with TRBD1 matching over 9 bases. CDR1 KGHSH and CDR2 LQKENI come from the germline V gene. This CDR3 comprises 15 residues. V lost 3 bases to trimming and J lost 5 bases; unmatched junction nucleotides: 5. The DNA of the CDR3 is TGTGCCAGCTCACCCCCGGGACAGGGAAACAATGAGCAGTTCTTC. This translates into CASSPPGQGNNEQFF.

V and J are TRBV7-2 and TRBJ2-1; D is ambiguous. Between the trimmed V and J ends, which lost 3 bases and 6 bases, there was a span of 9 bases. The CDR3 loop spans 13 amino acids. Per germline, CDR1 SGHTA and CDR2 FQGNSA. The CDR3 loop is CASSFGRINEQFF. For the CDR3, the DNA is TGTGCCAGCAGCTTTGGGCGAATCAATGAGCAGTTCTTC.

This clonotype was observed many times. V usage is TRBV20-1 and J usage is TRBJ2-5; TRBD2 matches at 7 bases. In germline, CDR1 is DFQATT, CDR2 SNEGSKA (reference sequence). The trim removed 1 base at V and 7 bases at J, leaving 9 bases unmatched. The CDR3 contains 14 residues. The CDR3 DNA follows: TGCAGTGCTAGAGTTAGCCGGTCGGGGGGGACCCAGTACTTC. Its translation is CSARVSRSGGTQYF.

The chain carries TRBV5-1 and TRBJ2-1; D remains unclear. The CDR3 sequence is 14 residues long. Germline V CDR1 and CDR2: SGHRS, YFSETQ. The V end was cut by 0 bases, the J end by 5 bases, with 9 bases between. CDR3 nucleotides: TGCGCCAGCAGCTTGGACAGCTTTAACAATGAGCAGTTCTTC. Translated: CASSLDSFNNEQFF.

V and J are TRBV3-1 and TRBJ2-1; 8 bases match TRBD2. The CDR3 runs 14 residues. In germline, CDR1 is LGHDT, CDR2 YNNKEL (reference sequence). V was clipped by 4 bases and J by 7 bases; unmatched bases: 6. The CDR3 sequence is CASSLGLGENEQFF. In nucleotides, the CDR3 is TGTGCCAGCAGCCTGGGACTAGGGGAGAATGAGCAGTTCTTC.

This clonotype was counted many times. This sequence joins TRBV7-2 and TRBJ2-7, with D perhaps TRBD2 (6 bases). The CDR3 runs 15 residues. Germline V gene data show CDR1 as SGHTA and CDR2 as FQGNSA. Trimming removed 0 bases from V and 3 bases from J, with 12 bases in between. The CDR3 nucleotides read TGTGCCAGCAGCTTAGCGGGAGGTGCCCTCTACGAGCAGTACTTC. Its translation: CASSLAGGALYEQYF.

This chain links TRBV5-6 with TRBJ2-7; the match to TRBD1 covers 10 bases. Germline CDR1 and CDR2: SGHDT and YYEEEE. V shed 4 bases and J 1 base; nucleotides not matched to a gene: 5. This CDR3 spans 15 amino acids. CDR3 sequence reads: CASSTRDRGSYEQYF. The CDR3 coding sequence is TGTGCCAGCAGCACCAGGGACAGGGGTTCCTACGAGCAGTACTTC.

This clonotype was counted only a few times. J is TRBJ1-4 and V is TRBV7-8, with D possibly being TRBD1 (5 bases). Germline CDR1 SGHVS, CDR2 FQNEAQ. This CDR3 region has 14 residues. The V gene lost 1 base and the J gene lost 4 bases, with 7 bases spanning the gap. This chain's CDR3 is CASSLGQFNEKLFF. In DNA form, the CDR3 reads TGTGCCAGCAGCTTAGGACAGTTTAATGAAAAACTGTTTTTT.

This clonotype was observed many times. The rearrangement uses TRBV6-5 and TRBJ1-1; no clear D. Looked up from germline, CDR1 is MNHEY and CDR2 is SVGAGI. This CDR3 comprises 13 residues. V was shortened by 6 bases and J by 4 bases, with 12 bases between the two germline ends. CDR3 residues: CASREQVLTEAFF. For the CDR3, the DNA is TGTGCCAGCAGGGAGCAGGTTCTCACTGAAGCTTTCTTT.

This chain links TRBV5-6 with TRBJ2-5, with D possibly being TRBD1 or TRBD2 (5 bases each). Germline V CDR1 and CDR2: SGHDT, YYEEEE. The CDR3 loop spans 17 amino acids. V gave up 4 bases and J gave up 1 base, with 20 bases separating them. CDR3 in DNA: TGTGCCAGCAGCCTGAGGGGTCCCCAAACCTCCCAAGAGACCCAGTACTTC. Translation gives CASSLRGPQTSQETQYF.

This clonotype was picked up many times. The chain has TRBV12-3 or TRBV12-4 and TRBJ1-6; D is undetermined. The CDR3 covers 13 residues. V gave up 6 bases and J gave up 8 bases, with 11 bases separating them. In DNA form, the CDR3 reads TGTGCCAGCAGCGGAAACGGAGATTCACCCCTCCACTTT. This sequence encodes CASSGNGDSPLHF.

The rearrangement joins TRBV7-3 to TRBJ2-6, with unresolved D. Germline assignment: CDR1 SGHTA and CDR2 FQGTGA. Trimming took 3 bases from V and 4 from J, leaving 7 bases between them. CDR3 length: 14 residues. CDR3 region: CASSFNPGANVLTF. DNA of the CDR3: TGTGCCAGCAGCTTTAATCCCGGGGCCAACGTCCTGACTTTC.

The genes are TRBV20-1 and TRBJ2-3; 8 bases are a match to TRBD2. CDR1 and CDR2 from the germline V gene are DFQATT and SNEGSKA (reference sequence). This CDR3 comprises 19 residues. The V gene end was trimmed by 6 bases and the J gene end by 6 bases; junction bases not matched to a gene: 26. The CDR3 DNA reads TGCAGTGCAAAAGTAGTAGCGGGGTTACTACCGGGTTATGGGGATACGCAGTATTTT. Protein: CSAKVVAGLLPGYGDTQYF.

This clonotype has a count of ten or more. This rearrangement joins TRBV6-6 to TRBJ2-5, with 7 bases identical to TRBD1. CDR1 MNHNY and CDR2 SVGAGI come from the germline V gene (reference sequence). This CDR3 has 15 amino acids. V trimming: 5 bases; J trimming: 5 bases; junction bases outside the gene matches: 11. CDR3: CASSERQGMGETQYF. CDR3 coding DNA: TGTGCCAGCAGTGAGAGACAGGGAATGGGGGAGACCCAGTACTTC.

J is TRBJ2-7 and V is TRBV20-1; TRBD1 matches at 7 bases. The length of the CDR3 is 14 residues. V was pared by 5 bases and J by 2 bases, with 9 bases of the junction left unmatched. The V gene's germline CDR1 is DFQATT and CDR2 SNEGSKA (reference sequence). The CDR3 loop reads CSAETGSGPYEQYF. The CDR3 DNA follows: TGCAGTGCTGAGACAGGGTCAGGACCCTACGAGCAGTACTTC.

The genes are TRBV12-3 or TRBV12-4 and TRBJ1-1; D unresolved. The CDR3 length is 14 residues. V shed 2 bases and J shed 0 bases, with 7 bases lying between them. CDR3 sequence reads: CASSLYSMNTEAFF. Written as DNA, the CDR3 is TGTGCCAGCAGTTTATACAGCATGAACACTGAAGCTTTCTTT.